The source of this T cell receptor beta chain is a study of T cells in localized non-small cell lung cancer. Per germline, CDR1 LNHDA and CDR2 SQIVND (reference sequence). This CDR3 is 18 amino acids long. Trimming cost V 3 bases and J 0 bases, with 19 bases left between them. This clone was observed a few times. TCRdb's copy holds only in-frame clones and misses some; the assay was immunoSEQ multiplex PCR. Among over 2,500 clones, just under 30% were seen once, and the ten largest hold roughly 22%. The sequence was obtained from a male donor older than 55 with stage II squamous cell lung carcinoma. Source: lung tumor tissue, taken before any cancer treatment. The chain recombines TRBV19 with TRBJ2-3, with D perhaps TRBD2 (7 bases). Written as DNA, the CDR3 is TGTGCCAGTAGTATCTCCGGGGGGCGTAGGACTAGCACAGATACGCAGTATTTT. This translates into CASSISGGRRTSTDTQYF.